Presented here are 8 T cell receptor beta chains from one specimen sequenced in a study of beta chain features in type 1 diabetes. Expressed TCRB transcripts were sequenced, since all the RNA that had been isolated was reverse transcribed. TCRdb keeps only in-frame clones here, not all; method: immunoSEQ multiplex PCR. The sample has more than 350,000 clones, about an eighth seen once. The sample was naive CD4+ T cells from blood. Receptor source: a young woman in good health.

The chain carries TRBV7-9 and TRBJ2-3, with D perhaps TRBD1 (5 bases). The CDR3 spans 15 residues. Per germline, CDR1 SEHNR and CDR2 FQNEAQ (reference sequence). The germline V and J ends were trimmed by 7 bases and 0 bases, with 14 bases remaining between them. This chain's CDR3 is CASTARATSTDTQYF. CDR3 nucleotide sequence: TGTGCCAGCACAGCCAGGGCAACGAGCACAGATACGCAGTATTTT.

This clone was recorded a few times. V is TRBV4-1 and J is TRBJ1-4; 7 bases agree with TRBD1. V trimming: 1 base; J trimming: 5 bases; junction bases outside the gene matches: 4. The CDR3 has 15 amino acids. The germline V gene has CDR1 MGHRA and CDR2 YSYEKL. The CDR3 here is CASSQGGTANEKLFF. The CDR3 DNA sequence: TGCGCCAGCAGCCAAGGTGGGACAGCGAATGAAAAACTGTTTTTT.

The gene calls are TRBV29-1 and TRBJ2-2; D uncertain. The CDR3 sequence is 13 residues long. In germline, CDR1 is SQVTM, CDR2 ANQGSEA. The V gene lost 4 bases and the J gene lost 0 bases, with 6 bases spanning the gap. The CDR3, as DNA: TGCAGCGTTGGTGAAGCGAACACCGGGGAGCTGTTTTTT. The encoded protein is CSVGEANTGELFF.

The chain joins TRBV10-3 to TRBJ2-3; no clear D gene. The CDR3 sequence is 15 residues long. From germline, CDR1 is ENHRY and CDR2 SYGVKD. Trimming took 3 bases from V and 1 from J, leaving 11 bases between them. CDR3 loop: CAISEDYTGTDTQYF. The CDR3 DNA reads TGTGCCATCAGTGAAGATTATACAGGCACAGATACGCAGTATTTT.

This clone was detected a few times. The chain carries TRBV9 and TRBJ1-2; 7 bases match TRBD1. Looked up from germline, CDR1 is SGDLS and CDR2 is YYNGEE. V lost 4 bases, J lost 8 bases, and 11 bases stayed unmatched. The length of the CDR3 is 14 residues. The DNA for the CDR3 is TGTGCCAGCAGCATTCGGACGGGGACAGAGGGCTACACCTTC. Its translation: CASSIRTGTEGYTF. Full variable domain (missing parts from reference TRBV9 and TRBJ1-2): DSGVTQTPKHLITATGQRVTLRCSPRSGDLSVYWYQQSLDQGLQFLIQYYNGEERAKGNILERFSAQQFPDLHSELNLSSLELGDSALYFCASSIRTGTEGYTFGSGTRLTVV.

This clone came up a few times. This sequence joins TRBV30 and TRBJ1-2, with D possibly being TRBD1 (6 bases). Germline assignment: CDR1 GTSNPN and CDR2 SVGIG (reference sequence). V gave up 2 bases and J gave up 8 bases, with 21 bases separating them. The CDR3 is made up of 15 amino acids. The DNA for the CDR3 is TGTGCCTGGAGTCCCCATATAAGGCAGGGGAACGGCTACACCTTC. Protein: CAWSPHIRQGNGYTF.

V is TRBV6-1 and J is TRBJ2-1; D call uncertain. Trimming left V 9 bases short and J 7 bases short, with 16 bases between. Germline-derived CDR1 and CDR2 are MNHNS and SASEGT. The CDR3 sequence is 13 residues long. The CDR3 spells CASRSQIRNEQFF. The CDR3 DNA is TGTGCCAGTCGGAGTCAGATTAGAAATGAGCAGTTCTTC.

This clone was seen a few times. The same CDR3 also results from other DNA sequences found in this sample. CDR3 protein: CASRYRVNTEAFF. The CDR3 DNA reads TGTGCCAGCAGGTACAGGGTAAACACTGAAGCTTTCTTT. J is TRBJ1-1 and V is TRBV2; D is perhaps TRBD1 (6 bases). Between the trimmed V and J ends, which lost 6 bases and 2 bases, there was a span of 10 bases. CDR1 is SNHLY, CDR2 FYNNEI, per germline. CDR3 length: 13 residues.